This record looks at one TCR beta chain sequence and its context. Profiling relied on immunoSEQ multiplex PCR, and the TCRdb table lists in-frame clones only, not all of them. The table lists some 150,000 clones, roughly 89% of them singletons, with around 4.6% in the top ten. The data originate from a study of control samples from healthy donors and cancer patients. Trimming cost V 6 bases and J 5 bases; bases outside gene matches: 5. The CDR3 extends over 15 amino acids. Germline V gene data show CDR1 as MNHEY and CDR2 as SVGAGI. The source of this sequence is a man aged 25-40 years in good health. This chain links TRBV6-5 with TRBJ2-2; 11 bases line up with TRBD1. Sequenced: blood. The CDR3 reads CASRPDRGQTGELFF. CDR3 nucleotide sequence: TGTGCCAGCAGACCGGACAGGGGGCAGACCGGGGAGCTGTTTTTT.